What follows are 14 T cell receptor beta chains derived from one specimen sequenced in a study of blood T cell repertoires in COVID-19. Clones were sequenced by immunoSEQ multiplex PCR, and TCRdb holds only the in-frame ones, with some missing. The sample lists tens of thousands of clones; roughly 90% were seen once. The material sequenced was peripheral blood. The receptor set was obtained from a man aged 60-69 years with active COVID-19.

Of note for this clone: The sample carries other DNA sequences with the same CDR3. The chain links TRBV19 to TRBJ1-3; tentative D call: TRBD1 (6 bases). The V end lost 2 bases, the J end lost 0 bases, and 8 bases lay between the germline ends. Germline V gives CDR1 LNHDA, CDR2 SQIVND (reference sequence). The CDR3 loop spans 15 amino acids. This CDR3 reads CASSIRQDSGNTIYF. CDR3 nucleotides: TGTGCCAGTAGTATAAGACAGGACTCTGGAAACACCATATATTTT.

This sequence joins TRBV14 and TRBJ1-2, with D perhaps TRBD1 (5 bases). Between the trimmed V and J ends, which lost 1 base and 6 bases, there was a span of 12 bases. This CDR3 is built from 14 residues. Germline V CDR1 and CDR2: SGHDN, FVKESK. The CDR3 spells CASSQVGTTDGYTF. CDR3 bases: TGTGCCAGCAGCCAAGTCGGGACTACCGATGGCTACACCTTC.

This CDR3 reads CASCTGNPYEQYF. CDR3 nucleotides: TGTGCCAGCTGTACGGGGAATCCCTACGAGCAGTACTTC. This chain connects TRBV6-5 to TRBJ2-7; TRBD2 might be the D (5 bases). With 8 bases removed from V and 2 bases from J, the gap between germline ends came to 13 bases. The V gene's germline CDR1 is MNHEY and CDR2 SVGAGI. The CDR3 has 13 amino acids.

The CDR3 reads CASSMRQSTGELFF. The CDR3 bases are TGCGCCAGCAGCATGCGACAGAGCACCGGGGAGCTGTTTTTT. This rearrangement joins TRBV5-1 to TRBJ2-2, with a weak D call TRBD1 (5 bases). CDR1 and CDR2 from the germline V gene are SGHRS and YFSETQ. The CDR3 covers 14 residues. Trimming pared 4 bases from V and 4 bases from J, leaving 11 bases between.

The genes are TRBV7-3 and TRBJ1-6; 7 bases align to TRBD1. The V gene end was trimmed by 6 bases and the J gene end by 8 bases; junction bases not matched to a gene: 4. Germline V CDR1 and CDR2: SGHTA, FQGTGA. There are 13 residues in the CDR3. Here the CDR3 DNA reads TGTGCCAGCAGTTACGGGACAGATTCACCCCTCCACTTT. Protein product: CASSYGTDSPLHF.

CDR3 amino acids: CASSASVGRAGNTIYF. The CDR3 DNA sequence: TGTGCCAGCAGCGCGTCTGTCGGGAGGGCTGGAAACACCATATATTTT. The rearrangement links TRBV9 to TRBJ1-3; D is undetermined. In germline, CDR1 is SGDLS, CDR2 YYNGEE. V gave up 3 bases and J gave up 2 bases, with 15 bases separating them. The CDR3 has 16 amino acids.

On this clone: Its ends do not fully match the called genes, so a read error is possible. The gene calls are TRBV5-1 and TRBJ2-1, with D unclear. Germline V gives CDR1 SGHRS, CDR2 YFSETQ. CDR3 length: 11 residues. The CDR3 here is CASSSFNEQFF. The CDR3 bases are TGCGCCAGCAGCTCCTTCAATGAGCAGTTCTTC.

The chain links TRBV12-3 or TRBV12-4 to TRBJ1-6, with D uncertain. The CDR3 runs to 13 residues. V was pared by 7 bases and J by 7 bases, with 11 bases between. CDR3 bases: TGTGCCAGCACTCCGCCGGGGAATTCACCCCTCCACTTT. Translated, it gives CASTPPGNSPLHF.

The V gene is TRBV2, the J gene TRBJ1-1; maybe TRBD1 (5 bases). CDR1 SNHLY and CDR2 FYNNEI come from the germline V gene. This CDR3 has 16 amino acids. V lost 1 base and J lost 0, with 12 bases in between. The DNA for the CDR3 is TGTGCCAGCAGTGAAGAAAGGCTGGGGCTGAACACTGAAGCTTTCTTT. Protein sequence: CASSEERLGLNTEAFF.

The rearrangement joins TRBV18 to TRBJ2-7; 7 bases align to TRBD1. The J segment lost 3 bases and the V segment lost 4 bases, leaving 9 bases of the junction unmatched. This CDR3 is built from 15 residues. Germline loops: CDR1 KGHSH, CDR2 LQKENI. CDR3 protein: CASSQAHGDSYEQYF. In nucleotides, the CDR3 is TGTGCCAGCTCACAAGCCCACGGGGACAGCTACGAGCAGTACTTC.

The chain combines TRBV19 with TRBJ1-2, with D perhaps TRBD1 (5 bases). Between the trimmed V and J ends, which lost 7 bases and 3 bases, there was a span of 15 bases. CDR1 and CDR2 (germline): LNHDA, SQIVND (reference sequence). There are 14 residues in the CDR3. The CDR3 region has the DNA TGTGCCAGTATCCCGACTGGGGCGGACTATGGCTACACCTTC. Protein product: CASIPTGADYGYTF.

The V call is TRBV7-6, the J call TRBJ1-1, with no clear D. Germline V gene sequence: CDR1 SGHVS, CDR2 FNYEAQ. Trimming took off 2 bases at V and 0 bases at J, with 10 bases between the two ends. The CDR3 has 15 amino acids. The CDR3 sequence is CASSLSGRLNTEAFF. The CDR3 DNA follows: TGTGCCAGCAGCTTAAGCGGCAGGTTGAACACTGAAGCTTTCTTT.

V usage is TRBV6-2 or TRBV6-3 and J usage is TRBJ1-5; 11 bases are a match to TRBD1. Per the germline V gene, CDR1 is MNHEY and CDR2 is SVGEGT. This CDR3 contains 19 residues. The junction had 12 bases not matched to a gene; V was cut back by 5 bases and J by 0 bases. In DNA, the CDR3 is TGTGCCAGCAGTATCACCCGGGACAGGGGGATATATAGCAATCAGCCCCAGCATTTT. Protein: CASSITRDRGIYSNQPQHF.

The V and J genes are TRBV12-1 and TRBJ2-2; the D call TRBD1 from the table was never checked on the DNA. TRBV12-1 is shown as a pseudogene. The CDR3 is 19 residues long. Written as DNA, the CDR3 is TGTGCCAGCAGCTTTGATGGAGGACAGGGGGCCCCGAGCACCGGGGAGCTGTTTTTT. Its translation: CASSFDGGQGAPSTGELFF.